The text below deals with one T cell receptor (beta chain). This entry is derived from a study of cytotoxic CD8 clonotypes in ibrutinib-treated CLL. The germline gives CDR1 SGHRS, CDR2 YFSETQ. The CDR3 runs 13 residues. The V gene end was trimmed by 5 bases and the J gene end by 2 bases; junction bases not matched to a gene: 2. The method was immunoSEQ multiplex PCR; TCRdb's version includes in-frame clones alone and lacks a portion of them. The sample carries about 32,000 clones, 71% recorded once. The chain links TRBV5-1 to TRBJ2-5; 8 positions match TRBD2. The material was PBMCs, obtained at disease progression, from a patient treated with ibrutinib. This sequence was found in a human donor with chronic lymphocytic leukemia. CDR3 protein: CASRTSAQETQYF. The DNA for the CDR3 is TGCGCCAGCAGGACTAGCGCTCAAGAGACCCAGTACTTC.